Sequencing of this TCR beta chain was carried out in a study of blood T cell repertoires in COVID-19. Study as a whole: Acute and convalescent COVID-19 samples came from the United States, Italy and Spain. From T cells, B-cell-depleted T cells, or PBMCs came the material, which was cDNA or gDNA.

Authors' analysis steps: Reference gene primers were amplified, and this amplification served to estimate nucleated cell counts. Sequencing used immunoSEQ multiplex PCR; TCRdb keeps in-frame clones, though not all of them. The DNA was the basis for D and trimming; V, J and clone size are from that table. The sample comprises almost 200,000 clones, roughly 77% of which are singletons, and over 5% rests with the top ten. V was trimmed by 1 base and J by 4 bases, leaving 9 bases between them. Germline CDR1 is SGHTA and CDR2 is FQGTGA. The CDR3 length is 14 residues. Seattle patients were enrolled during active infection and followed longitudinally.

This sequence joins TRBV7-3 and TRBJ2-3; tentatively, D is TRBD2 (6 bases). The sequencing input was peripheral blood. The clonotype originates from a woman between 40 and 55 years old with COVID-19, enrolled during active disease. In nucleotides, the CDR3 is TGTGCCAGCAGCTTAATCGCGGGGTCAGATACGCAGTATTTT. It yields the protein CASSLIAGSDTQYF.